The clone carrying this TCR beta chain was counted a few times. Amplification targeted TCR beta CDR3 regions from RNA transcripts. The HTBI primer set drove a first-round RT-PCR of the TCR CDR3. TCRdb reanalysed the multiplex PCR reads using MiXCR and keeps one entry per CDR3 protein. The repertoire holds some 740,000 distinct CDR3 sequences, with 14% as singletons. The data originate from a study of T cells in Graves' hyperthyroidism and ophthalmopathy. More than 9.5 ml fresh peripheral blood yielded the PBMCs. Germline CDR1 KGHDR, CDR2 SFDVKD. Trimming shortened V by 2 bases and J by 3 bases, and 10 bases separated the two germline ends. This CDR3 spans 15 amino acids.

J is TRBJ1-5 and V is TRBV24-1; no clear D. This sequence originates from a young woman with Graves' hyperthyroidism. Source material: blood. The CDR3 DNA reads TGTGCCACCAGTGATTCCTTTAACAACAATCAGCCCCAGCATTTT. This encodes CATSDSFNNNQPQHF.